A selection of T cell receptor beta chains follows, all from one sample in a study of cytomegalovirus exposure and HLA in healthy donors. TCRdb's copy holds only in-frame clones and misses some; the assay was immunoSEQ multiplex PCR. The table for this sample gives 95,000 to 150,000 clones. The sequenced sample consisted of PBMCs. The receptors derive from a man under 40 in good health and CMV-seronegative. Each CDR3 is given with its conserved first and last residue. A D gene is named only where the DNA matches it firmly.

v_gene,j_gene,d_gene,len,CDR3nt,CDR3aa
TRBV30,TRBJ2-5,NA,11,TGTGCCTGGAGTGACGGGGGAAGCCAGTACTTC,CAWSDGGSQYF
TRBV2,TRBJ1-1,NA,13,TGTGCCAGCAGTCCCGCCCGACTCTATGAAGCTTTCTTT,CASSPARLYEAFF
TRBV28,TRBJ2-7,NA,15,TGTGCCAGCAGTTTTGCAAGAGGGAGCTCCTACGAGCAGTACTTC,CASSFARGSSYEQYF
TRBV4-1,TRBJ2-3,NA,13,TGCGCCAGCAGCCAGAGGCCTGAGGATACGCAGTATTTT,CASSQRPEDTQYF
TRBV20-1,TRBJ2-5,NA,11,TGCTCCGGAGCCATTCAAGAGACCCAGTACTTC,CSGAIQETQYF
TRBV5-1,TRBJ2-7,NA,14,TGCGCCAGCAGCTTAGGGGGATCGGGCTACGAGCAGTACTTC,CASSLGGSGYEQYF
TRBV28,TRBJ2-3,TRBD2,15,TGTGCCAGCAGCCCTGGGGGTGCGGGAGCAGATACGCAGTATTTT,CASSPGGAGADTQYF
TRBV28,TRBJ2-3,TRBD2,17,TGTGCCAGCAGTTTCTACGAAGCGGGAGCTTTCACAGATACGCAGTATTTT,CASSFYEAGAFTDTQYF
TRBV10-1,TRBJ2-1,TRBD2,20,TGCGCCAGCAGTGAGTCGTCGGGGGGACTAGCGGGAGGGCCCCACAATGAGCAGTTCTTC,CASSESSGGLAGGPHNEQFF
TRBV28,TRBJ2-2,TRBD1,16,TGTGCCAGCAGTTTATCGGACAGGGCGAACACCGGGGAGCTGTTTTTT,CASSLSDRANTGELFF
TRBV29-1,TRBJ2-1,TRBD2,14,TGCAGCGCCCGAATTAGCGGGAGAGGCAATGAGCAGTTCTTC,CSARISGRGNEQFF
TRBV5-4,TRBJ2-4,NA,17,TGTGCCAGCAGCCAAGATCCGGGACAAATAGCCAAAAACATTCAGTACTTC,CASSQDPGQIAKNIQYF
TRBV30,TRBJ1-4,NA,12,TGTGCCTGGAGTTTCGGGGGGGAAAAACTGTTTTTT,CAWSFGGEKLFF
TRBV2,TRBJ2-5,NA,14,TGTGCCAGCAGTGTGGGCGGTGGGGGGGAGACCCAGTACTTC,CASSVGGGGETQYF